Presented here are 17 T cell receptor beta chains from one specimen sequenced in a study of Graves' ophthalmopathy and Graves' hyperthyroidism. Amplified material comprised TCR beta CDR3 regions derived from RNA transcripts. The authors performed first-round RT-PCR with HTBI primers and then a second-round multiplex PCR. From the multiplex PCR reads, TCRdb called clonotypes with MiXCR, one entry per CDR3 protein. The sample carries roughly 500,000 distinct CDR3 sequences, approximately 14% recorded once. Source material: blood. The receptors stem from a woman between 25 and 40 years old with Graves' ophthalmopathy.

Written as DNA, the CDR3 is TGTGCCAGCTCACCCAGCCGTCGCGAGCAGTACTTC. Protein product: CASSPSRREQYF. The chain recombines TRBV18 with TRBJ2-7; no definite D call. Trimming removed 3 bases at V and 6 bases at J, with 9 bases between. The CDR3 sequence is 12 residues long. Germline loops: CDR1 KGHSH, CDR2 LQKENI.

This clonotype was observed many times. The final CDR3 position lacks the conserved phenylalanine or tryptophan, pointing to a likely read error. This chain uses TRBV7-3 with TRBJ1-1; D remains ambiguous. V was trimmed by 5 bases and J by 2 bases, leaving 12 bases between them. CDR3 length: 14 amino acids. Germline CDR1 is SGHTA and CDR2 is FQGTGA. CDR3 sequence (DNA): TGTGCCAGCAGCCCCTCTATTGGCAACACTGAAGCTTTCCTT. Amino acids: CASSPSIGNTEAFL.

V and J are TRBV15 and TRBJ2-2; 7 bases are shared with TRBD2. This CDR3 contains 15 residues. CDR1 and CDR2 from the germline V gene are LNHNV and YYDKDF (reference sequence). J lost 4 bases, V lost 2 bases, and 4 bases had no gene match. CDR3 nucleotide sequence: TGTGCCACCAGCAGACTAGCGGAACCCACCGGGGAGCTGTTTTTT. Translating gives CATSRLAEPTGELFF.

This clonotype was recorded a few times. V usage is TRBV9 and J usage is TRBJ2-2, with a tentative D call TRBD2 (6 bases). The V gene lost 3 bases and the J gene lost 4 bases, with 16 bases spanning the gap. Germline V gives CDR1 SGDLS, CDR2 YYNGEE. The CDR3 contains 16 residues. The CDR3 DNA follows: TGTGCCAGCAGCGGGAGGGTAACCCCTCCCACCGGGGAGCTGTTTTTT. Its protein is CASSGRVTPPTGELFF.

Many counts were recorded for this clonotype. V is TRBV6-5 and J is TRBJ1-1; possible D gene TRBD1, 5 bases. V was pared by 0 bases and J by 1 base, with 12 bases between. CDR1 is MNHEY and CDR2 is SVGAGI in the germline V gene. The CDR3 totals 16 residues. CDR3 nucleotides: TGTGCCAGCAGTTACTCGGCCAATACAGGGAACACTGAAGCTTTCTTT. Translating gives CASSYSANTGNTEAFF.

The table lists this clonotype with many counts. This chain uses TRBV11-2 with TRBJ2-5, with unresolved D. The CDR3 consists of 14 residues. Germline V CDR1 and CDR2: SGHAT, FQNNGV. V lost 3 bases to trimming and J lost 2 bases, with 10 bases between them. The CDR3 bases are TGTGCCAGCAGCTTGAAACAGTTTCAAGAGACCCAGTACTTC. This gives the protein CASSLKQFQETQYF.

Only a few counts were recorded for this clonotype. The gene calls are TRBV27 and TRBJ2-2; 7 bases are a match to TRBD2. The CDR3 length is 15 residues. Trimming removed 5 bases from V and 5 bases from J; junction bases left unmatched: 8. Germline V gives CDR1 MNHEY, CDR2 SMNVEV (reference sequence). The CDR3 region is CASSPWGGETGELFF. Written as DNA, the CDR3 is TGTGCCAGCAGTCCCTGGGGGGGAGAAACCGGGGAGCTGTTTTTT.

This clonotype was counted ten times or more. The chain joins TRBV6-1 to TRBJ1-6; D gene unclear. The ends were cut back, 1 base at V and 0 bases at J, with 7 bases in the middle. The length of the CDR3 is 16 residues. From germline, CDR1 is MNHNS and CDR2 SASEGT. The CDR3 sequence is CASSEVGSSYNSPLHF. As DNA, the CDR3 is TGTGCCAGCAGTGAAGTTGGGAGCTCCTATAATTCACCCCTCCACTTT.

This clonotype occurred many times. The chain joins TRBV12-3 or TRBV12-4 to TRBJ1-1; D gene unclear. The CDR3 is 12 residues long. Trimming pared 2 bases from V and 7 bases from J, leaving 8 bases between. The CDR3 spells CASSLSGFEAFF. The CDR3 region has the DNA TGTGCCAGCAGTTTAAGTGGATTTGAAGCTTTCTTT.

This clonotype turned up a few times. Since a much larger clone is just one base distant, this may be a read error. The genes are TRBV28 and TRBJ1-1; no definite D call. Germline values: CDR1 MDHEN, CDR2 SYDVKM. CDR3 length: 16 amino acids. The CDR3: CASSLLGSLGDTEACF. CDR3 sequence (DNA): TGTGCCAGCAGTTTACTGGGCAGTCTCGGAGACACTGAAGCTTGCTTT.

This clonotype was counted many times. V is TRBV12-3 or TRBV12-4 and J is TRBJ1-5, with D unclear. CDR3 size: 11 residues. Trimming removed 6 bases from V and 3 bases from J, with 3 bases in between. The CDR3 nucleotides read TGTGCCAGCAGCTACAATCAGCCCCAGCATTTT. Translated, it gives CASSYNQPQHF.

This clonotype was observed at least ten times. The chain's CDR3 is CASRGPGTGLAYEQYF. In DNA form, the CDR3 reads TGTGCCAGCAGGGGTCCGGGGACAGGGCTAGCCTACGAGCAGTACTTC. The chain carries TRBV28 and TRBJ2-7; TRBD1 matches at 9 bases. After removal of 6 bases from V and 2 bases from J, the junction contained 11 bases not matched to a gene. Germline lookup yields CDR1 MDHEN and CDR2 SYDVKM. The CDR3 covers 16 residues.

This clonotype was picked up many times. This chain links TRBV19 with TRBJ1-5; D not certain. This CDR3 is built from 17 residues. CDR1 is LNHDA and CDR2 is SQIVND in the germline V gene (reference sequence). V lost 3 bases to trimming and J lost 2 bases, with 17 bases between them. As DNA, the CDR3 is TGTGCCAGTAGTATTCCAATGGGAAATTTCGGCAATCAGCCCCAGCATTTT. Translating gives CASSIPMGNFGNQPQHF.

The gene calls are TRBV6-5 and TRBJ2-7; a possible D gene is TRBD1 (6 bases). Trimming shortened V by 3 bases and J by 7 bases, and 16 bases separated the two germline ends. The length of the CDR3 is 14 residues. Germline-derived CDR1 and CDR2 are MNHEY and SVGAGI. The CDR3 spells CASSYRDTIREQYF. The CDR3 DNA reads TGTGCCAGCAGTTATCGGGACACTATTAGGGAGCAGTACTTC.

In this sample, this clonotype turned up many times. The chain combines TRBV6-1 with TRBJ2-7, with D possibly being TRBD2 (5 bases). The CDR3 length is 15 residues. The V end lost 6 bases, the J end lost 3 bases, and 18 bases lay between the germline ends. Per germline, CDR1 MNHNS and CDR2 SASEGT. The CDR3 sequence is CASSHEGGLNYEQYF. The CDR3 nucleotides are TGTGCCAGCAGCCATGAGGGTGGGCTAAACTACGAGCAGTACTTC.

This clonotype has at least ten counts. J is TRBJ1-2 and V is TRBV29-1; tentatively, D is TRBD1 (6 bases). Between the trimmed V and J ends, which lost 4 bases and 5 bases, there was a span of 11 bases. The germline V gene has CDR1 SQVTM and CDR2 ANQGSEA. The length of the CDR3 is 12 residues. CDR3 sequence reads: CSVAGARYGYTF. The CDR3 nucleotides read TGCAGCGTTGCAGGGGCTCGGTATGGCTACACCTTC.

This clonotype was counted ten times or more. V is TRBV27 and J is TRBJ1-6; D remains unclear. Germline CDR1 reads MNHEY; CDR2 reads SMNVEV (reference sequence). V lost 2 bases to trimming and J lost 14 bases, with 16 bases between them. The CDR3 totals 14 residues. The CDR3 DNA follows: TGTGCCAGCAGTTTAACCTTTCCAACTTCCACCCTCCACTTT. This sequence encodes CASSLTFPTSTLHF.